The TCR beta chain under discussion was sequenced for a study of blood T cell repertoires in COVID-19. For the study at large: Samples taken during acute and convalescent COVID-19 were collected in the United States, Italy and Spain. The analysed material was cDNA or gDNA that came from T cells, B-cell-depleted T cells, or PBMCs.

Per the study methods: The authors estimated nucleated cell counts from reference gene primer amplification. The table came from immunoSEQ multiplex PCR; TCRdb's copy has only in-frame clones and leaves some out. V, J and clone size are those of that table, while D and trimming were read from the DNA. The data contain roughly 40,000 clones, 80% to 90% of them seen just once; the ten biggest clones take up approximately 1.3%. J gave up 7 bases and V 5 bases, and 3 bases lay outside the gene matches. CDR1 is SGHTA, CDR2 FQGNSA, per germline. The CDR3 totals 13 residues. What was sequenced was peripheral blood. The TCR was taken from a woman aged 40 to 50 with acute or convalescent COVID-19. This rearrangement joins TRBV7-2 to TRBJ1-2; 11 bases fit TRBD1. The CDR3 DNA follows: TGTGCCAGCAGCACCGGACAGGGGGCTGGCTACACCTTC. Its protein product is CASSTGQGAGYTF.